A single sample gave rise to the 27 T cell receptor beta chains below, sequenced in a study of T cell responses to AZD1222 COVID-19 vaccine. Using immunoSEQ multiplex PCR, the repertoire was profiled, and TCRdb retains in-frame clones only, with some absent. The sample has some 150,000 clones; 85% to 95% are singletons. The sequenced sample was peripheral blood, obtained on day 0 of MenACWY control vaccination. Receptor source: an adult in good health.

The chain combines TRBV10-3 with TRBJ2-7; D may correspond to TRBD1 or TRBD2 (5 bases each). This CDR3 is built from 13 residues. The ends were cut back, 6 bases at V and 5 bases at J, with 14 bases in the middle. From germline, CDR1 is ENHRY and CDR2 SYGVKD. For the CDR3, the DNA is TGTGCCATCAGGAGGGGACGGGAAAACGAGCAGTACTTC. Encoded protein: CAIRRGRENEQYF.

V usage is TRBV7-3 and J usage is TRBJ2-7, with D possibly matching TRBD1 (5 bases). The CDR3 totals 14 residues. Trimming cost V 5 bases and J 6 bases, with 17 bases left between them. Germline CDR1 SGHTA, CDR2 FQGTGA. The CDR3, as DNA: TGTGCCAGCAGCCAGCAGGGTATAGGGTCCGAGCAGTACTTC. Amino acid sequence: CASSQQGIGSEQYF. The full variable domain, completed using reference TRBV7-3 and TRBJ2-7, is GAGVSQTPSNKVTEKGKYVELRCDPISGHTALYWYRQSLGQGPEFLIYFQGTGAADDSGLPNDRFFAVRPEGSVSTLKIQRTERGDSAVYLCASSQQGIGSEQYFGPGTRLTVT.

This clone was observed once. The V and J genes are TRBV5-1 and TRBJ2-7; 14 bases line up with TRBD2. Losses at the gene ends were 3 bases for V and 2 bases for J; bases not matched to a gene: 4. From germline, CDR1 is SGHRS and CDR2 YFSETQ. CDR3 length: 16 residues. CDR3 DNA sequence: TGCGCCAGCAGCTCAGGACTAGCGGGAGGCGCCTACGAGCAGTACTTC. Translating gives CASSSGLAGGAYEQYF. Full variable domain (outside the CDR3, taken from reference TRBV5-1 and TRBJ2-7): KAGVTQTPRYLIKTRGQQVTLSCSPISGHRSVSWYQQTPGQGLQFLFEYFSETQRNKGNFPGRFSGRQFSNSRSEMNVSTLELGDSALYLCASSSGLAGGAYEQYFGPGTRLTVT.

The chain has TRBV3-1 (or the pseudogene TRBV3-2) and TRBJ2-3; weak D call: TRBD2 (7 bases). CDR3 size: 17 residues. Germline loops: CDR1 LGHDT, CDR2 YNNKEL (reference sequence). The V and J ends lost 0 bases and 3 bases respectively, with 16 bases between them. CDR3 sequence reads: CASSQEFRGGATDTQYF. DNA for the CDR3: TGTGCCAGCAGCCAAGAATTTAGGGGGGGGGCGACAGATACGCAGTATTTT.

V gene TRBV10-3 combines with J gene TRBJ1-2, with D tentatively TRBD1 (6 bases). Germline V gene lookup returns CDR1 ENHRY and CDR2 SYGVKD. CDR3 length: 14 amino acids. The V end lost 7 bases, the J end lost 8 bases, and 20 bases lay between the germline ends. The CDR3 DNA reads as TGTGCCATCACTAGACAGGACCGATCTGGGGGCTACACCTTC. Protein: CAITRQDRSGGYTF.

The chain recombines TRBV30 with TRBJ1-1, with D uncertain. This CDR3 contains 11 residues. CDR1 is GTSNPN, CDR2 SVGIG, per germline (reference sequence). The CDR3 loop reads CASRRATEAFF. The CDR3, as DNA: TGTGCATCAAGAAGGGCCACTGAAGCTTTCTTT.

The CDR3, as DNA: TGTGCCAGCAGCCAAGGACCCGACTCCTACGAGCAGTACTTC. Its protein is CASSQGPDSYEQYF. The rearrangement uses TRBV4-2 and TRBJ2-7; no definite D call. The CDR3 covers 14 residues. Germline CDR1 and CDR2: LGHNA and YNFKEQ. Trimming shortened V by 1 base and J by 0 bases, and 7 bases separated the two germline ends.

This clone was seen just once. V is TRBV27 and J is TRBJ2-5, with 8 bases lining up with TRBD1. In germline, CDR1 is MNHEY, CDR2 SMNVEV (reference sequence). The V and J ends lost 6 bases and 5 bases, in that order; junction bases with no gene match: 8. The CDR3 covers 14 residues. The CDR3 nucleotides are TGTGCCAGCAGCCCATCCAGGGGGCAGGAGACCCAGTACTTC. Protein: CASSPSRGQETQYF.

The chain is built from TRBV5-5 and TRBJ2-1; the D gene could be TRBD1 or TRBD2 (5 bases each). V was trimmed by 2 bases and J by 10 bases, leaving 19 bases between them. CDR1 and CDR2 (germline): SGHKS, YYEKEE (reference sequence). The CDR3 length is 15 residues. This CDR3 reads CASSFLGPGEGEQFF. The CDR3 DNA is TGTGCCAGCAGCTTTTTGGGACCAGGCGAGGGGGAGCAGTTCTTC.

The rearrangement joins TRBV7-2 to TRBJ2-3, with a weak D call TRBD1 (6 bases). CDR1 and CDR2 from the germline V gene are SGHTA and FQGNSA. The CDR3 totals 12 residues. Trimming stripped 5 bases from V and 4 bases from J, with 7 bases between. CDR3 nucleotide sequence: TGTGCCAGCAGCCCAGGGGCAGATACGCAGTATTTT. Amino acids: CASSPGADTQYF.

The chain joins TRBV27 to TRBJ1-4, with a weak D call TRBD1 (5 bases). From germline, CDR1 is MNHEY and CDR2 SMNVEV (reference sequence). V was trimmed by 6 bases and J by 5 bases, leaving 19 bases between them. The CDR3 spans 16 residues. The CDR3, as DNA: TGTGCCAGCAGCCAGAGCGCGGGGCTTGGGAATGAAAAACTGTTTTTT. Its protein is CASSQSAGLGNEKLFF. The full variable domain, in which reference TRBV27 and TRBJ1-4 provide the parts outside the CDR3, is EAQVTQNPRYLITVTGKKLTVTCSQNMNHEYMSWYRQDPGLGLRQIYYSMNVEVTDKGDVPEGYKVSRKEKRNFPLILESPSPNQTSLYFCASSQSAGLGNEKLFFGSGTQLSVL.

The rearrangement uses TRBV10-3 and TRBJ2-7; TRBD2 is a possible D gene (6 bases). The CDR3 is 11 amino acids. Germline CDR1 ENHRY, CDR2 SYGVKD. The chain's CDR3 is CVIGEDYEQYF. CDR3 sequence (DNA): TGTGTTATCGGGGAGGACTACGAGCAGTACTTC.

This clone was seen only a few times. The chain carries TRBV18 and TRBJ2-1; D tentatively fits TRBD1 or TRBD2 (5 bases each). Germline V gives CDR1 KGHSH, CDR2 LQKENI. V lost 6 bases and J 2 bases, leaving 8 bases between the germline ends. CDR3 size: 13 residues. The CDR3 is CASSGDPYNEQFF. CDR3 in DNA: TGTGCCAGCTCGGGGGATCCCTACAATGAGCAGTTCTTC.

This chain uses TRBV14 with TRBJ2-2, with TRBD1 identical over 11 bases. The length of the CDR3 is 16 residues. After removal of 3 bases from V and 4 bases from J, the junction contained 4 bases not matched to a gene. Looked up from germline, CDR1 is SGHDN and CDR2 is FVKESK. The CDR3 nucleotides read TGTGCCAGCAGCCACCTGGACAGGGGGCTCACCGGGGAGCTGTTTTTT. Protein product: CASSHLDRGLTGELFF.

The CDR3 region is CASSQDPGQGTEKLFF. The CDR3, as DNA: TGTGCCAGCAGCCAAGACCCGGGACAGGGGACAGAAAAACTGTTTTTT. The chain carries TRBV4-2 and TRBJ1-4, with 10 bases identical to TRBD1. The trim removed 0 bases at V and 8 bases at J, leaving 6 bases unmatched. Germline-derived CDR1 and CDR2 are LGHNA and YNFKEQ. This CDR3 region has 16 residues.

V is TRBV6-5 and J is TRBJ1-3; no definite D call. Germline V gene lookup returns CDR1 MNHEY and CDR2 SVGAGI. V lost 0 bases to trimming and J lost 0 bases, with 6 bases between them. The CDR3 sequence is 15 residues long. The CDR3 DNA sequence: TGTGCCAGCAGTTACTCTGGGCTCTCTGGAAACACCATATATTTT. Encoded protein: CASSYSGLSGNTIYF.

The chain uses TRBV6-1 and TRBJ2-6; D perhaps matches TRBD1 (6 bases). Germline lookup yields CDR1 MNHNS and CDR2 SASEGT. V was cut by 4 bases and J by 1 base, with 11 bases left in between. This CDR3 region has 16 residues. The CDR3 sequence is CASSARRGSGANVLTF. The CDR3 DNA reads TGTGCCAGCAGTGCGAGAAGGGGGTCTGGGGCCAACGTCCTGACTTTC.

The chain combines TRBV19 with TRBJ1-1, with D unresolved. Trimming left V 2 bases short and J 4 bases short, with 11 bases between. CDR1 is LNHDA, CDR2 SQIVND, per germline (reference sequence). The CDR3 length is 14 residues. The CDR3 reads CASSILTPGTEAFF. For the CDR3, the DNA is TGTGCCAGTAGTATATTGACACCCGGCACTGAAGCTTTCTTT. The full variable domain, with the rest looked up from reference TRBV19 and TRBJ1-1, is DGGITQSPKYLFRKEGQNVTLSCEQNLNHDAMYWYRQDPGQGLRLIYYSQIVNDFQKGDIAEGYSVSREKKESFPLTVTSAQKNPTAFYLCASSILTPGTEAFFGQGTRLTVV.

V usage is TRBV6-5 and J usage is TRBJ1-1; no clear D. The V gene's germline CDR1 is MNHEY and CDR2 SVGAGI. The CDR3 totals 13 residues. V was pared by 6 bases and J by 0 bases, with 8 bases between. The CDR3 nucleotides read TGTGCCAGCAGACAGAATCTGAACACTGAAGCTTTCTTT. It specifies CASRQNLNTEAFF.

The chain uses TRBV7-8 and TRBJ2-1; 11 bases match TRBD2. Per the germline V gene, CDR1 is SGHVS and CDR2 is FQNEAQ. Trimming removed 3 bases from V and 2 bases from J; junction bases left unmatched: 6. The CDR3 contains 17 residues. The CDR3 spells CASSLGLLAGAYNEQFF. DNA of the CDR3: TGTGCCAGCAGCTTGGGATTACTAGCGGGGGCCTACAATGAGCAGTTCTTC. Full variable domain (rest looked up from reference TRBV7-8 and TRBJ2-1): GAGVSQSPRYKVAKRGQDVALRCDPISGHVSLFWYQQALGQGPEFLTYFQNEAQLDKSGLPSDRFFAERPEGSVSTLKIQRTQQEDSAVYLCASSLGLLAGAYNEQFFGPGTRLTVL.

The rearrangement joins TRBV25-1 to TRBJ1-2, with D perhaps matching TRBD1 (5 bases). The V gene's germline CDR1 is MGHDK and CDR2 SYGVNS. The CDR3 covers 13 residues. Trimming pared 3 bases from V and 4 bases from J, leaving 9 bases between. The CDR3 coding sequence is TGTGCCAGCAGTGAGGGGCAGCTCTATGGCTACACCTTC. This codes for CASSEGQLYGYTF.

The V gene is TRBV6-5, the J gene TRBJ1-1; perhaps TRBD1 as D (5 bases). CDR3 length equals 14 residues. Trimming removed 2 bases at V and 1 base at J, with 8 bases between. Germline values: CDR1 MNHEY, CDR2 SVGAGI. DNA for the CDR3: TGTGCCAGCAGTTACCAGGGCACGAACACTGAAGCTTTCTTT. Amino acids: CASSYQGTNTEAFF.

The chain uses TRBV24-1 and TRBJ2-5; 7 positions match TRBD1. Germline trimming cut 6 bases from V and 3 bases from J; bases unmatched to any gene: 3. The CDR3 spans 13 residues. Looked up from germline, CDR1 is KGHDR and CDR2 is SFDVKD. In DNA, the CDR3 is TGTGCCACCAGTTCCGGGACAGAAGAGACCCAGTACTTC. Its protein is CATSSGTEETQYF.

This clone has more than one count but fewer than ten. The CDR3 loop is CASSSGGWSTEAFF. CDR3 DNA sequence: TGTGCCAGCAGTTCGGGAGGGTGGAGCACTGAAGCTTTCTTT. The chain combines TRBV27 with TRBJ1-1; D is unresolved. The CDR3 length is 14 residues. Germline V gene data show CDR1 as MNHEY and CDR2 as SMNVEV (reference sequence). V was cut by 4 bases and J by 4 bases, with 13 bases left in between.

The chain uses TRBV27 and TRBJ2-7; 8 bases match TRBD1. CDR3 length: 15 amino acids. With 0 bases clipped from V and 2 bases from J, the junction kept 3 bases outside the gene matches. Germline V lookup: CDR1 MNHEY, CDR2 SMNVEV (reference sequence). CDR3 sequence: CASSLSRQGTYEQYF. Here the CDR3 DNA reads TGTGCCAGCAGTTTATCGCGACAGGGGACCTACGAGCAGTACTTC.

The V and J genes are TRBV6-6 and TRBJ1-3, with 10 nucleotides matching TRBD1. J gave up 0 bases and V 5 bases, and 4 bases lay outside the gene matches. The CDR3 consists of 16 residues. Germline CDR1 and CDR2: MNHNY and SVGAGI (reference sequence). CDR3 DNA sequence: TGTGCCAGCAGTCGGGACAGGGGTCTCTCTGGAAACACCATATATTTT. It codes for CASSRDRGLSGNTIYF.

The chain carries TRBV19 and TRBJ1-1; no definite D call. Trimming took 2 bases from V and 6 from J, leaving 13 bases between them. CDR1 is LNHDA, CDR2 SQIVND, per germline (reference sequence). The CDR3 sequence is 14 residues long. This CDR3 reads CASSIWTKVAEAFF. The CDR3 DNA reads TGTGCCAGTAGTATATGGACCAAGGTCGCTGAAGCTTTCTTT.